One and the same sample provided the 29 T cell receptor beta chains below, sequenced in a study of T-cell memory formation after mild COVID-19. TCRdb re-analysed the 5' RACE reads in MiXCR, keeping a single row per CDR3 protein. The sample lists about 440,000 distinct CDR3 sequences, over 15% occurring once. Material: PBMCs or a T cell subset sorted from them (not recorded which). The receptors stem from an adult woman who had mild COVID-19 (a few samples of this study predate the infection). Cell type and time point are not known.

V and J are TRBV7-8 and TRBJ2-5; the D gene is possibly TRBD2 (6 bases). The CDR3 has 16 residues. Between the trimmed V and J ends, which lost 1 base and 2 bases, there was a span of 14 bases. Per germline, CDR1 SGHVS and CDR2 FQNEAQ. The CDR3 loop is CASSLVLALGQETQYF. CDR3 sequence (DNA): TGTGCCAGCAGCTTAGTACTAGCTTTAGGGCAAGAGACCCAGTACTTC.

The chain couples TRBV7-8 to TRBJ1-1; 8 nucleotides match TRBD1. This CDR3 is 21 amino acids long. Trimming at V came to 5 bases and at J to 0 bases, leaving 23 bases not matched to a gene. CDR1 and CDR2 (germline): SGHVS, FQNEAQ. The CDR3 protein is CASSTRTGTGPRGFMNTEAFF. The CDR3, as DNA: TGTGCCAGCAGCACCCGGACAGGGACGGGTCCCCGGGGGTTCATGAACACTGAAGCTTTCTTT.

The table lists this clonotype with a few counts. V and J are TRBV30 and TRBJ2-1, with TRBD2 as a possible D gene (6 bases). Per the germline V gene, CDR1 is GTSNPN and CDR2 is SVGIG (reference sequence). Trimming stripped 0 bases from V and 8 bases from J, with 11 bases between. The CDR3 length is 13 residues. CDR3 in DNA: TGTGCCTGGAGTGTGGGGAGGAACGATGAGCAGTTCTTC. As protein: CAWSVGRNDEQFF.

This clonotype was detected a few times. In DNA, the CDR3 is TGTGCCACCAGTGCCTGGGGGAACCCTAGCGGGAGGGACAATGAGCAGTTCTTC. Protein product: CATSAWGNPSGRDNEQFF. The chain has TRBV24-1 and TRBJ2-1, with 12 positions matching TRBD2. V gave up 5 bases and J gave up 5 bases; unmatched junction bases: 12. Germline CDR1 reads KGHDR; CDR2 reads SFDVKD. The CDR3 runs 18 residues.

This chain links TRBV12-3 or TRBV12-4 with TRBJ1-1; D is unresolved. The CDR3 spans 14 residues. Trimming took 3 bases from V and 1 from J, leaving 9 bases between them. This chain's CDR3 is CASSFVYQNTEAFF. The CDR3 coding sequence is TGTGCCAGCAGTTTTGTATATCAGAACACTGAAGCTTTCTTT.

This chain connects TRBV4-2 to TRBJ2-7; a weak D match, TRBD2 (6 bases). The CDR3 has 14 amino acids. V lost 1 base and J 3 bases, leaving 10 bases between the germline ends. Germline V CDR1 and CDR2: LGHNA, YNFKEQ. The CDR3 here is CASSQAGEDYEQYF. CDR3 coding DNA: TGTGCCAGCAGCCAAGCGGGAGAGGACTACGAGCAGTACTTC.

V is TRBV7-8 and J is TRBJ2-7, with a weak D call TRBD2 (5 bases). Germline values: CDR1 SGHVS, CDR2 FQNEAQ. Trimming left V 4 bases short and J 2 bases short, with 12 bases between. The CDR3 has 14 residues. The DNA for the CDR3 is TGTGCCAGCAGCTACGCCGGGATTACCTACGAGCAGTACTTC. Translating it yields CASSYAGITYEQYF.

The chain uses TRBV28 and TRBJ1-3; TRBD1 aligns across 9 bases. The CDR3 loop spans 15 amino acids. In germline, CDR1 is MDHEN, CDR2 SYDVKM. J was trimmed by 5 bases and V by 6 bases; bases with no gene match: 8. Written as DNA, the CDR3 is TGTGCCAGCAGCCGCACAGGGGGCAGAAGAAACACCATATATTTT. Translated, it gives CASSRTGGRRNTIYF.

The sample holds a few counts of this clonotype. This chain's CDR3 is CASSPRQGANNEQFF. The CDR3 DNA follows: TGCGCCAGCAGCCCGCGACAGGGGGCGAACAATGAGCAGTTCTTC. J is TRBJ2-1 and V is TRBV5-1; 10 bases match TRBD1. V shed 4 bases, J shed 5 bases, and the junction held 6 bases outside the gene matches. Germline lookup yields CDR1 SGHRS and CDR2 YFSETQ. CDR3 length: 15 residues.

The rearrangement uses TRBV29-1 and TRBJ1-2; D ambiguous. Trimming took 3 bases from V and 5 from J, leaving 16 bases between them. Germline V gives CDR1 SQVTM, CDR2 ANQGSEA. The CDR3 sequence is 14 residues long. CDR3 residues: CSVEYSDLRYGYTF. In nucleotides, the CDR3 is TGCAGCGTTGAGTATTCGGACCTTCGGTATGGCTACACCTTC.

The V call is TRBV7-9, the J call TRBJ2-7; D is perhaps TRBD2 (5 bases). The ends were cut back, 3 bases at V and 2 bases at J, with 14 bases in the middle. The CDR3 spans 15 residues. Germline V gene data show CDR1 as SEHNR and CDR2 as FQNEAQ (reference sequence). CDR3 loop: CASSFSGGHPYEQYF. The CDR3 region has the DNA TGTGCCAGCAGCTTTTCAGGAGGTCACCCCTACGAGCAGTACTTC.

V usage is TRBV5-4 and J usage is TRBJ2-2; 7 bases fit TRBD1. Per germline, CDR1 SGHNT and CDR2 YYREEE (reference sequence). The CDR3 totals 14 residues. J lost 6 bases, V lost 5 bases, and 7 bases had no gene match. Written as DNA, the CDR3 is TGTGCCAGCAGACCAACCACAGGGGCCGGGGAGCTGTTTTTT. Translating gives CASRPTTGAGELFF.

This clonotype was seen a handful of times. The chain links TRBV7-2 to TRBJ2-7; D gene uncertain. V dropped 3 bases and J dropped 5 bases, with 8 bases sitting between them. The germline V gene encodes CDR1 SGHTA and CDR2 FQGNSA. CDR3 length equals 12 residues. The CDR3 DNA reads as TGTGCCAGCAGCTTGGGGATCCACGAGCAGTACTTC. Translated: CASSLGIHEQYF.

Many counts were recorded for this clonotype. The chain has TRBV7-2 and TRBJ1-5; possible D gene TRBD1, 5 bases. CDR1 SGHTA and CDR2 FQGNSA come from the germline V gene. The germline V and J ends were trimmed by 5 bases and 4 bases, with 9 bases remaining between them. The CDR3 consists of 13 residues. In DNA, the CDR3 is TGTGCCAGCAGCCAAAGGGGAAATCAGCCCCAGCATTTT. Amino acid sequence: CASSQRGNQPQHF.

This clonotype was seen a few times. The genes are TRBV27 and TRBJ1-4; D unresolved. This CDR3 region has 15 residues. CDR1 MNHEY and CDR2 SMNVEV come from the germline V gene (reference sequence). Trimming removed 3 bases from V and 7 bases from J, with 15 bases in between. CDR3 coding DNA: TGTGCCAGCAGTTTCGCGCAGCCAACTGGTGAAAAACTGTTTTTT. Translation gives CASSFAQPTGEKLFF.

The V and J genes are TRBV12-3 or TRBV12-4 and TRBJ2-3; the match to TRBD1 covers 7 bases. Unmatched junction bases numbered 3, after V lost 1 base and J lost 2 bases. This CDR3 spans 15 amino acids. The CDR3 region is CASSLGTGFTDTQYF. The CDR3, as DNA: TGTGCCAGCAGTTTAGGGACAGGATTCACAGATACGCAGTATTTT.

The genes are TRBV7-9 and TRBJ1-6; D not certain. Germline lookup yields CDR1 SEHNR and CDR2 FQNEAQ (reference sequence). The CDR3 runs 13 residues. V shed 2 bases and J shed 10 bases, with 9 bases lying between them. CDR3: CASSLTELSPLHF. The CDR3 DNA reads as TGTGCCAGCAGCTTAACGGAGCTATCACCCCTCCACTTT.

V is TRBV7-6 and J is TRBJ2-1, with 15 positions matching TRBD2. Germline V gene lookup returns CDR1 SGHVS and CDR2 FNYEAQ. CDR3 length: 18 residues. Trimming removed 2 bases from V and 4 bases from J; junction bases left unmatched: 6. The CDR3 region is CASSLRTSGGVGYNEQFF. CDR3 bases: TGTGCCAGCAGCTTAAGGACTAGCGGGGGGGTTGGGTACAATGAGCAGTTCTTC.

In its sample, this clonotype was seen a few times. The V call is TRBV4-1, the J call TRBJ2-5; 8 bases are a match to TRBD2. Trimming took 0 bases from V and 5 from J; bases not matched to a gene: 8. Germline CDR1 is MGHRA and CDR2 is YSYEKL. CDR3 length equals 16 residues. CDR3 DNA sequence: TGCGCCAGCAGCCAAGATCAGGCGGGGGGTCGGGAGACCCAGTACTTC. It is translated as CASSQDQAGGRETQYF.

The gene calls are TRBV29-1 and TRBJ1-1, with D tentatively TRBD1 (6 bases). The CDR3 covers 14 residues. V shed 4 bases and J shed 4 bases, with 16 bases lying between them. The V gene's germline CDR1 is SQVTM and CDR2 ANQGSEA. The CDR3 loop is CSVVMGAGGTEAFF. In DNA form, the CDR3 reads TGCAGCGTTGTCATGGGGGCAGGTGGCACTGAAGCTTTCTTT.

This clonotype was detected only a few times. V gene TRBV7-2 combines with J gene TRBJ2-1; 13 bases map to TRBD2. The CDR3 totals 20 residues. CDR1 SGHTA and CDR2 FQGNSA come from the germline V gene. After removal of 3 bases from V and 2 bases from J, the junction contained 13 bases not matched to a gene. DNA of the CDR3: TGTGCCAGCAGCTTTCCTGGGAGACTAGCGGGAGGTGACGCCTACAATGAGCAGTTCTTC. Its protein is CASSFPGRLAGGDAYNEQFF. Together with reference TRBV7-2 and TRBJ2-1, the CDR3 gives the full variable domain: GAGVSQSPSNKVTEKGKDVELRCDPISGHTALYWYRQSLGQGLEFLIYFQGNSAPDKSGLPSDRFSAERTGGSVSTLTIQRTQQEDSAVYLCASSFPGRLAGGDAYNEQFFGPGTRLTVL.

This clonotype was detected many times. V usage is TRBV5-1 and J usage is TRBJ2-7; 9 nucleotides agree with TRBD2. Germline CDR1 is SGHRS and CDR2 is YFSETQ. V was clipped by 2 bases and J by 6 bases; unmatched bases: 9. This CDR3 region has 15 residues. The CDR3 DNA sequence: TGCGCCAGCAGCTTAGAGGCGGGAGGGCCGTTCGAGCAGTACTTC. This codes for CASSLEAGGPFEQYF.

The table lists this clonotype with many counts. The V and J genes are TRBV5-4 and TRBJ1-1, with D uncertain. This CDR3 is 13 amino acids long. V was cut by 3 bases and J by 2 bases, with 8 bases left in between. Germline loops: CDR1 SGHNT, CDR2 YYREEE (reference sequence). CDR3 sequence: CASSSRVNTEAFF. For the CDR3, the DNA is TGTGCCAGCAGCTCGAGAGTTAACACTGAAGCTTTCTTT.

The chain links TRBV6-1 to TRBJ2-3; TRBD2 agrees at 10 bases. The CDR3 contains 17 residues. The germline V gene has CDR1 MNHNS and CDR2 SASEGT. Trimming at V came to 4 bases and at J to 5 bases, leaving 12 bases not matched to a gene. CDR3 DNA: TGTGCCAGCAGTGTCCTAGCGAGCGGGGGGGCCATAGATACGCAGTATTTT. Its protein product is CASSVLASGGAIDTQYF.

This clonotype came up a few times. The chain couples TRBV5-1 to TRBJ2-7; 8 bases match TRBD2. The CDR3 sequence is 14 residues long. V shed 4 bases, J shed 7 bases, and the junction held 10 bases outside the gene matches. Germline CDR1 reads SGHRS; CDR2 reads YFSETQ. DNA of the CDR3: TGCGCCAGCAGCCGAGGTAGCGGGACGGGAGAGCAGTACTTC. This translates into CASSRGSGTGEQYF.

The chain joins TRBV3-1 to TRBJ2-3; 10 positions match TRBD2. The CDR3 is 15 residues long. Germline V gene data show CDR1 as LGHDT and CDR2 as YNNKEL (reference sequence). V shed 4 bases, J shed 1 base, and the junction held 2 bases outside the gene matches. In nucleotides, the CDR3 is TGTGCCAGCAGCCGTAGCGGGGGGCGCACAGATACGCAGTATTTT. It encodes CASSRSGGRTDTQYF.

The chain combines TRBV4-3 with TRBJ2-7; no reliable D call. The germline CDR1 and CDR2 sequences are LGHNA and YSLEER. This CDR3 has 13 residues. V gave up 0 bases and J gave up 7 bases, with 10 bases separating them. The CDR3 DNA sequence: TGCGCCAGCAGCCAAGATCGAAACGTGGAGCAGTACTTC. This translates into CASSQDRNVEQYF.

The chain recombines TRBV3-1 with TRBJ2-7; possible D gene TRBD2, 5 bases. CDR3 length: 14 residues. Germline V gene lookup returns CDR1 LGHDT and CDR2 YNNKEL (reference sequence). Trimming pared 4 bases from V and 7 bases from J, leaving 17 bases between. The CDR3 here is CASSPDPGSEEQYF. CDR3 coding DNA: TGTGCCAGCAGCCCCGATCCGGGGTCAGAAGAGCAGTACTTC.

The chain uses TRBV29-1 and TRBJ2-6; TRBD1 is a possible D gene (5 bases). CDR1 is SQVTM and CDR2 is ANQGSEA in the germline V gene. The CDR3 runs to 16 residues. V was clipped by 1 base and J by 0 bases, with 10 bases between them. The CDR3 is CSVEAPTGSGANVLTF. The CDR3 coding sequence is TGCAGCGTTGAAGCCCCTACAGGCTCTGGGGCCAACGTCCTGACTTTC.